This is a list of T cell receptor beta chains from one sample in a study of shared clonotypes between healthy human individuals. Generated by immunoSEQ multiplex PCR, the TCRdb table keeps only in-frame clones and is missing some. Of hundreds of thousands of clones listed, 90% to 96% are singletons. The sequenced material came from naive CD4+ T cells sorted from blood. These receptors all stem from a woman in her thirties in good health. The CDR3 runs from the conserved cysteine through the conserved F or W. D genes are given only for firm matches. Expanded clones are given a class, and other clones once, few, many or no size at all.

V gene	D gene	J gene	CDR3 length	clone size	CDR3 DNA	CDR3 protein
TRBV18	NA	TRBJ1-5	14	NA	TGTGCCAGCTCACAAGGGAGGGGAGGACAGCCCCAGCATTTT	CASSQGRGGQPQHF
TRBV13	TRBD1	TRBJ2-7	14	NA	TGTGCCAGCAGCTTAGCCGACAGGGGTTACGAGCAGTACTTC	CASSLADRGYEQYF
TRBV28	NA	TRBJ1-5	14	NA	TGTGCCAGCAGGTCGGTGTATAGCAATCAGCCCCAGCATTTT	CASRSVYSNQPQHF
TRBV28	NA	TRBJ2-5	14	NA	TGTGCCAGCAGTTCTCGGGGACAACAAGAGACCCAGTACTTC	CASSSRGQQETQYF
TRBV7-9	TRBD2	TRBJ2-7	17	NA	TGTGCCAGCAGTCCCACCCTGGGGGGGACTAGCGGCTACGAGCAGTACTTC	CASSPTLGGTSGYEQYF
TRBV5-5	NA	TRBJ1-4	14	NA	TGTGCCAGCAGCCAGACCGGAACTAATGAAAAACTGTTTTTT	CASSQTGTNEKLFF
TRBV19	TRBD1	TRBJ1-5	15	NA	TGTGCCAGTAGTATATCAGGGGACAGCGTTCAGCCCCAGCATTTT	CASSISGDSVQPQHF
TRBV18	NA	TRBJ1-4	14	NA	TGTGCCAGCTCCCTACCCCTCGGACGTGAAAAACTGTTTTTT	CASSLPLGREKLFF
TRBV5-1	TRBD2	TRBJ2-1	16	NA	TGCGCCAGCAGCATTGGACTAGCGGGAGTTATGGATGAGCAGTTCTTC	CASSIGLAGVMDEQFF
TRBV5-1	TRBD2	TRBJ2-2	15	NA	TGCGCCAGCAGCGAATCTAGCGGGAACACCGGGGAGCTGTTTTTT	CASSESSGNTGELFF
TRBV18	TRBD2	TRBJ2-6	20	once	TGTGCCAGCTCACCTGAGCGGGAGGCCTTGTCGACGTCTGGGGCCAACGTCCTGACTTTC	CASSPEREALSTSGANVLTF
TRBV7-2	NA	TRBJ2-1	15	NA	TGTGCCAGCAGCTTATCGTACCGGTCCTACAATGAGCAGTTCTTC	CASSLSYRSYNEQFF
TRBV6-1	NA	TRBJ2-7	15	NA	TGTGCCAGCAGTGAAAAGTCGGCAGTCTCCTACGAGCAGTACTTC	CASSEKSAVSYEQYF
TRBV6-1	NA	TRBJ2-3	11	NA	TGTGCCAGCCGGAATTGGGATACGCAGTATTTT	CASRNWDTQYF
TRBV7-9	NA	TRBJ1-2	19	once	TGTGCCAGCAGCTTAGTTCGGCCGAAGGCATTGGGACCGCACTATGGCTACACCTTC	CASSLVRPKALGPHYGYTF
TRBV28	NA	TRBJ1-1	13	NA	TGTGCCATCGATCGAGGGGGAGGCACTGAAGCTTTCTTT	CAIDRGGGTEAFF
TRBV6-5	NA	TRBJ1-5	12	NA	TGTGCCAGCATCACCCCCGTCGGGCCCCAGCATTTT	CASITPVGPQHF
TRBV15	TRBD1	TRBJ1-6	16	NA	TGTGCCACCAGCAGAGGGACAGGGGGCTCGAATTCACCCCTCCACTTT	CATSRGTGGSNSPLHF
TRBV15	TRBD2	TRBJ2-3	19	NA	TGTGCCACCAGCAGGACCATAGCGGGAGGCACCCCGAGCACAGATACGCAGTATTTT	CATSRTIAGGTPSTDTQYF
TRBV10-1	NA	TRBJ1-1	14	NA	TGCGCCAGCAGCGCCGGACGGCCGAACACTGAAGCTTTCTTT	CASSAGRPNTEAFF
TRBV28	NA	TRBJ2-7	11	NA	TGTGCCAGCAGTAGCACTCACGAGCAGTACTTC	CASSSTHEQYF
TRBV6-4	TRBD1	TRBJ1-1	11	NA	TGTGCTACCGGACAGGGAACAGAAGCTTTCTTT	CATGQGTEAFF
TRBV2	NA	TRBJ2-2	15	once	TGTGCCAGCAGTTTACGGATACAGGGTCCCGGGGAGCTGTTTTTT	CASSLRIQGPGELFF
TRBV4-1	NA	TRBJ2-1	17	NA	TGCGCCAGCAGCCAAGGGACTTACGGGAGTAGGCACAATGAGCAGTTCTTC	CASSQGTYGSRHNEQFF
TRBV19	NA	TRBJ1-2	14	few	TGTGCCAGTAGTACCGTCGGACAGTACTATGGCTACACCTTC	CASSTVGQYYGYTF
TRBV18	NA	TRBJ2-1	17	NA	TGTGCCAGCTCACCACTGGACGCGCCCACCACCTACAATGAGCAGTTCTTC	CASSPLDAPTTYNEQFF
TRBV18	TRBD1	TRBJ2-1	15	NA	TGTGCCAGCTCTACCGGAGGGACAGGGACCAATGAGCAGTTCTTC	CASSTGGTGTNEQFF
TRBV28	NA	TRBJ2-2	13	NA	TGTGCCATCATTAGTGCGAACACCGGGGAGCTGTTTTTT	CAIISANTGELFF
TRBV19	TRBD2	TRBJ2-2	15	NA	TGTGCCAGTAGCGGGCTAGCGGTTAACACCGGGGAGCTGTTTTTT	CASSGLAVNTGELFF
TRBV6-6	NA	TRBJ1-2	15	NA	TGTGCCAGCAGTGCTACTCGGGTGCCCAACTATGGCTACACCTTC	CASSATRVPNYGYTF
TRBV21-1	NA	TRBJ2-7	16	NA	TGTGCCAGCAGCGTCCCTGCCAGGACAGGGCTTTCGGAGCAGTACTTC	CASSVPARTGLSEQYF
TRBV5-1	TRBD1	TRBJ1-2	16	NA	TGCGCCAGCAGCTTGGCGGGACAGGGCTCAAAGGATGGCTACACCTTC	CASSLAGQGSKDGYTF
TRBV5-4	NA	TRBJ2-3	15	NA	TGTGCCAGCAGCTTGGTAGGGGGTGGGACAGATACGCAGTATTTT	CASSLVGGGTDTQYF
TRBV18	NA	TRBJ2-2	16	NA	TGTGCCAGCTCACCCCTTCCCGGGGACGCGGCGGGGGAGCTGTTTTTT	CASSPLPGDAAGELFF
TRBV4-2	TRBD1	TRBJ2-2	17	once	TGTGCCAGCAGCCAGGACGGACAGGGCGCGAACACCGGGGAGCTGTTTTTT	CASSQDGQGANTGELFF
TRBV10-1	NA	TRBJ1-3	13	NA	TGCGCCAGCATCAGGGGATTTGGAAACACCATATATTTT	CASIRGFGNTIYF
TRBV28	NA	TRBJ1-2	15	NA	TGTGCCAGCAGACCAGCTCCTCAGCAAAACTATGGCTACACCTTC	CASRPAPQQNYGYTF
TRBV7-8	TRBD2	TRBJ2-5	17	NA	TGTGCCAGCAGCTTAGGTCTAACTAGCGGGAGGGAAGAGACCCAGTACTTC	CASSLGLTSGREETQYF
TRBV28	TRBD1	TRBJ2-7	13	NA	TGTGCCAGCGGACGGGGGACAGGCTACGAGCAGTACTTC	CASGRGTGYEQYF
TRBV7-2	TRBD2	TRBJ2-1	15	NA	TGTGCCAGCAGCTCCTCGCTAGCGGAATACAATGAGCAGTTCTTC	CASSSSLAEYNEQFF
TRBV15	NA	TRBJ1-1	13	NA	TGTGCCACCAGCACGTTTTCAGACACTGAAGCTTTCTTT	CATSTFSDTEAFF
TRBV5-1	TRBD1	TRBJ2-5	15	NA	TGCGCCAGCAGCTCGGGACAGTACTATCAAGAGACCCAGTACTTC	CASSSGQYYQETQYF